Listed below are T cell receptor beta chains from one sample, sequenced in a study of blood T cell repertoires in COVID-19. TCRdb's copy holds only in-frame clones and misses some; the assay was immunoSEQ multiplex PCR. The sample has 85,000 to 130,000 clones, 88% seen once. Sequences were obtained from peripheral blood. The receptors here all came from an older woman with acute or convalescent COVID-19. The CDR3 runs from the conserved cysteine through the conserved F or W. A D gene is named only where the DNA matches it firmly. Some rows have no size entry. The others give once, few or many, or a class for an expanded clone.

TRBV5-1	NA	15	TRBJ2-1	TRBD1	CASSLRTGRANEQFF	TGCGCCAGCAGCTTGAGGACAGGAAGGGCCAATGAGCAGTTCTTC
TRBV6-5	NA	15	TRBJ1-1	NA	CASREGGGGNTEAFF	TGTGCCAGCCGCGAGGGAGGGGGGGGCAACACTGAAGCTTTCTTT
TRBV11-1	NA	14	TRBJ2-7	TRBD2	CASSISGTSYEQYF	TGTGCCAGCAGCATATCCGGGACTAGCTACGAGCAGTACTTC
TRBV12-3/TRBV12-4	NA	13	TRBJ1-4	TRBD1	CASTRTGGEKLFF	TGTGCCAGCACTCGGACAGGGGGTGAAAAACTGTTTTTT
TRBV3-1/TRBV3-2	NA	14	TRBJ1-2	NA	CASSPQLSGYGYTF	TGTGCCAGCAGCCCTCAACTTTCGGGCTATGGCTACACCTTC
TRBV7-6	NA	11	TRBJ1-3	TRBD1	CADRERNTIYF	TGTGCCGACAGGGAACGAAACACCATATATTTT
TRBV6-5	NA	15	TRBJ1-2	NA	CASSYSTLNGGSYTF	TGTGCCAGCAGTTACTCGACCCTCAACGGGGGTAGCTACACCTTC
TRBV7-9	NA	13	TRBJ1-1	NA	CASSHTGRTEAFF	TGTGCCAGCAGCCATACAGGGCGCACTGAAGCTTTCTTT
TRBV30	NA	11	TRBJ1-2	NA	CAWSAGYGYTF	TGTGCCTGGAGTGCGGGCTATGGCTACACCTTC
TRBV3-1/TRBV3-2	NA	11	TRBJ2-7	NA	CASSQDRRMPF	TGTGCCAGCAGCCAAGATCGCAGAATGCCCTTC
TRBV6-2/TRBV6-3	NA	17	TRBJ2-1	TRBD2	CASSEEVLAGGGNEQFF	TGTGCCAGCAGTGAGGAGGTACTAGCGGGAGGGGGTAATGAGCAGTTCTTC
TRBV4-2	NA	16	TRBJ1-6	NA	CASSQEGGGDRSPLHF	TGTGCCAGCAGCCAAGAAGGCGGGGGCGACCGTTCACCCCTCCACTTT
TRBV19	NA	14	TRBJ2-7	TRBD2	CASSSGGPAYEQYF	TGTGCCAGTAGCTCGGGGGGGCCCGCCTACGAGCAGTACTTC
TRBV15	NA	17	TRBJ2-2	TRBD1	CATSRDLQGAGAGELFF	TGTGCCACCAGCAGAGATCTACAGGGGGCAGGGGCCGGGGAGCTGTTTTTT
TRBV28	few	13	TRBJ1-4	NA	CASRGTLFEKLFF	TGTGCCAGCAGAGGGACACTCTTCGAAAAACTGTTTTTT
TRBV7-9	NA	14	TRBJ1-1	NA	CASSLGGGGTEAFF	TGTGCCAGCAGCTTAGGCGGGGGCGGCACTGAAGCTTTCTTT
TRBV9	NA	15	TRBJ1-6	NA	CASSAARGSDSPLHF	TGTGCCAGCAGCGCGGCAAGGGGGAGCGATTCACCCCTCCACTTT
TRBV12-3/TRBV12-4	NA	12	TRBJ2-1	TRBD2	CASRGGRDEQFF	TGTGCCAGCAGAGGCGGGAGGGATGAGCAGTTCTTC
TRBV10-3	NA	12	TRBJ1-1	TRBD1	CAISGQGAEAFF	TGTGCCATCAGTGGCCAGGGGGCTGAAGCTTTCTTT
TRBV9	NA	15	TRBJ2-1	NA	CASNLEGEEYNEQFF	TGTGCCAGCAACTTGGAGGGAGAGGAGTACAATGAGCAGTTCTTC
TRBV12-2	NA	17	TRBJ1-4	NA	CASRLEGPTGIGEKLFF	TGTGCAAGTCGCTTAGAAGGGCCGACAGGGATCGGTGAAAAACTGTTTTTT
TRBV18	NA	15	TRBJ1-6	TRBD1	CASSPEGAKDSPLHF	TGTGCCAGCTCACCAGAGGGGGCGAAGGATTCACCCCTCCACTTT